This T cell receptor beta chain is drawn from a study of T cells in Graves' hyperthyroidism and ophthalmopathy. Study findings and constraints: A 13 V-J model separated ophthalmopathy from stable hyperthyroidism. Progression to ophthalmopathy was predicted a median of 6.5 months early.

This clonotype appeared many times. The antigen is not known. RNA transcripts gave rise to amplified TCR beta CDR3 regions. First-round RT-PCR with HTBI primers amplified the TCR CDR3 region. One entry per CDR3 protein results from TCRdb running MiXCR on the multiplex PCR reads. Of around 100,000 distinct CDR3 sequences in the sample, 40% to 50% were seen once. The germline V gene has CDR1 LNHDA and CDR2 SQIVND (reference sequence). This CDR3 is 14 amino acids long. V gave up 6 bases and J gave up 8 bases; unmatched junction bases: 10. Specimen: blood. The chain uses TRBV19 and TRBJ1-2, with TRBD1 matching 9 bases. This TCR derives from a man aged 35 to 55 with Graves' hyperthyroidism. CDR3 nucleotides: TGTGCCAGTAGGACAGGGGGACTCGGGCGCGGCTACACCTTC. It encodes CASRTGGLGRGYTF.